Listed below are T cell receptor beta chains from one sample, sequenced in a study of cytomegalovirus exposure and HLA in healthy donors. Method: immunoSEQ multiplex PCR; TCRdb's copy keeps in-frame clones and lacks some. The sample holds tens of thousands of clones, over 75% seen once. Source material: PBMCs. All receptors derive from a human donor in good health. Both conserved end residues are part of each CDR3. Each record gives: D gene, clone size, J gene, V gene, CDR3 length, CDR3 protein, CDR3 DNA. A D gene is named only where the DNA matches it firmly. Clone size is given for some rows only: seen once, a few or many times, or a class if the clone is expanded.

NA NA TRBJ1-1 TRBV4-3 13 CASSHSENTEAFF TGCGCCAGCAGCCATAGCGAGAACACTGAAGCTTTCTTT
TRBD2 NA TRBJ2-3 TRBV27 15 CASSFERGGRDTQYF TGTGCCAGCAGTTTTGAGCGGGGGGGCCGGGATACGCAGTATTTT
TRBD1 NA TRBJ2-1 TRBV9 16 CASSVLQGAPYNEQFF TGTGCCAGCAGCGTTTTACAGGGGGCCCCCTACAATGAGCAGTTCTTC
TRBD1 NA TRBJ1-2 TRBV5-1 14 CASRAGTGPYGYTF TGCGCCAGCAGAGCCGGGACAGGCCCCTATGGCTACACCTTC
TRBD1 once TRBJ2-7 TRBV5-1 15 CASSGSGQGIYEQYF TGCGCCAGCAGCGGATCGGGACAGGGTATCTACGAGCAGTACTTC
NA NA TRBJ1-5 TRBV6-1 14 CASSQQGIGQPQHF TGTGCCAGCAGCCAACAGGGTATTGGTCAGCCCCAGCATTTT
NA NA TRBJ1-2 TRBV19 13 CASSIPQGWGYTF TGTGCCAGTAGTATCCCACAGGGTTGGGGCTACACCTTC
NA once TRBJ1-1 TRBV5-1 15 CASSLVRGANTEAFF TGCGCCAGCAGCTTGGTTCGGGGGGCGAACACTGAAGCTTTCTTT
NA NA TRBJ1-2 TRBV6-5 13 CASSPGREGGYTF TGTGCCAGCAGCCCCGGCAGGGAGGGTGGCTACACCTTC
NA once TRBJ1-6 TRBV18 17 CASSTNRGSSYNSPLHF TGTGCCAGCTCAACCAATCGGGGGAGCTCCTATAATTCACCCCTCCACTTT
NA NA TRBJ2-7 TRBV2 15 CAGHSGHLNSYEQYF TGTGCCGGACACTCGGGACACCTGAATTCCTACGAGCAGTACTTC
TRBD2 few TRBJ2-5 TRBV5-6 15 CASSLIAGFQETQYF TGTGCCAGCAGCCTTATAGCGGGGTTCCAAGAGACCCAGTACTTC
NA NA TRBJ2-6 TRBV5-5 15 CASSPGSSGANVLTF TGTGCCAGCAGCCCCGGTAGCTCTGGGGCCAACGTCCTGACTTTC
NA NA TRBJ1-2 TRBV11-3 17 CASSPPRLDSSNYGYTF TGTGCCAGCAGCCCCCCCAGACTCGACAGCTCTAACTATGGCTACACCTTC
NA NA TRBJ2-5 TRBV7-9 11 CASTQSETQYF TGTGCCAGCACCCAGTCAGAGACCCAGTACTTC
TRBD1 NA TRBJ1-2 TRBV5-6 16 CASSEDRGRSNYGYTF TGTGCCAGCAGCGAGGACAGGGGGCGTTCTAACTATGGCTACACCTTC
NA NA TRBJ1-1 TRBV25-1 14 CASSDGQVNTEAFF TGTGCCAGCAGTGATGGGCAGGTGAACACTGAAGCTTTCTTT
TRBD1 NA TRBJ2-7 TRBV11-2 16 CASSSVKTGGPYEQYF TGTGCCAGCAGCTCGGTCAAGACAGGGGGGCCCTACGAGCAGTACTTC
NA NA TRBJ2-7 TRBV7-9 17 CASSSPEGPGQAYEQYF TGTGCCAGCAGCTCTCCGGAGGGACCCGGACAGGCCTACGAGCAGTACTTC
NA once TRBJ1-1 TRBV28 14 CASSWGGADTEAFF TGTGCCAGCAGCTGGGGAGGGGCAGATACTGAAGCTTTCTTT
NA few TRBJ2-1 TRBV9 15 CASSVGGAPGNEQFF TGTGCCAGCAGCGTAGGGGGCGCGCCGGGCAATGAGCAGTTCTTC
NA once TRBJ1-2 TRBV9 14 CASSGGQRNYGYTF TGTGCCAGCAGCGGAGGGCAGAGGAACTATGGCTACACCTTC
TRBD1 NA TRBJ2-7 TRBV6-1 13 CASSAGTAYEQYF TGTGCCAGCAGCGCCGGGACAGCATACGAGCAGTACTTC
NA NA TRBJ2-7 TRBV11-2 15 CASSPNPGWSYEQYF TGTGCCAGCAGCCCAAACCCAGGGTGGTCCTACGAGCAGTACTTC
NA NA TRBJ2-7 TRBV6-6 11 CASSGSYEQYF TGTGCCAGCAGCGGTTCCTACGAGCAGTACTTC
NA NA TRBJ2-1 TRBV18 13 CASTTSSGGEQFF TGTGCCAGCACCACTTCATCCGGCGGTGAGCAGTTCTTC
TRBD1 NA TRBJ1-1 TRBV5-1 15 CASSLGDRENTEAFF TGCGCCAGCAGCTTGGGAGACAGGGAGAACACTGAAGCTTTCTTT